The sequence of this T cell receptor (beta chain) was determined in a study of T cell repertoires in aging, cancer and after chemotherapy. Points from the study as a whole: Compared with age-matched healthy donors, untreated hematological or solid cancer patients showed higher blood TCR clonality. Healthy donors lost TCR diversity with age mainly through richness, cancer patients through richness and evenness. Rebound thymic output was suggested by rising median generation probability during chemotherapy in each cancer cohort.

Rearranged V-D-J TRB sequences were amplified with a mixed TRB-A/B primer pool. TCRdb re-derived calls from the multiplex PCR reads in MiXCR, one entry per CDR3 protein. The repertoire holds several thousand distinct CDR3 sequences, with nearly 45% as singletons. Amplification of TCR beta used genomic DNA extracted from peripheral blood. Details on this clonotype: Antigen specificity is unknown.

The ends were cut back, 4 bases at V and 2 bases at J, with 5 bases in the middle. The CDR3 loop spans 12 amino acids. Germline loops: CDR1 LNHDA, CDR2 SQIVND (reference sequence). The sequenced material came from blood. The source is a human donor with a solid tumor. The chain couples TRBV19 to TRBJ2-5; D call uncertain. This CDR3 reads CASSKKQETQYF. The DNA for the CDR3 is TGTGCCAGTAGTAAGAAACAAGAGACCCAGTACTTC.